This TCR beta chain was obtained from a study of early T cells in non-severe SARS-CoV-2 infection. Findings and limits, study-wide: In VDJdb matching, anti-spike CD8 responses were favored while private and CD4 specificities went missing.

A note on this clonotype: Its antigen is unidentified.

The germline gives CDR1 MGHRA, CDR2 YSYEKL. The V end lost 0 bases, the J end lost 5 bases, and 19 bases lay between the germline ends. CDR3 length equals 17 residues. Unique molecular identifiers were attached to individual cDNA molecules. MiXCR, run by TCRdb on the 5' RACE reads, gives a single entry per CDR3 protein. The table shows around 81,000 distinct CDR3 sequences, with 14% occurring only once. This clonotype originated in an adult who was a healthcare worker with PCR-confirmed SARS-CoV-2 infection or an uninfected control (not recorded which). V usage is TRBV4-1 and J usage is TRBJ1-1, with a possible D match to TRBD1 (6 bases). The material sequenced was whole blood. CDR3 in amino acids: CASSQDDRLGGWTEAFF. The DNA of the CDR3 is TGCGCCAGCAGCCAAGACGACAGGTTAGGGGGTTGGACTGAAGCTTTCTTT.